This paragraph covers one T cell receptor beta chain sequence. Its cognate antigen is unknown. Since it is a stray read in a library aimed at alpha chains, this beta chain has a size that is not meaningful. The sample belongs to a study of spatial heterogeneity in lung cancer. Study-level background: The average count in raw reads for each unique TCR and UMI combination exceeded eight appearances.

TCRdb fed the 5' RACE reads into MiXCR, producing one record per CDR3 protein. The sample shows roughly 1,700 distinct CDR3 sequences, roughly 21% of them seen only once. V shed 2 bases and J 3 bases; nucleotides not matched to a gene: 0. The germline V gene encodes CDR1 MRHNA and CDR2 SNTAGT. This CDR3 has 15 amino acids. Described time point: sample taken at primary tumor resection. The donors, about 74 patients with untreated early-stage non-small cell lung cancer, provided the samples. Extraction of whole RNA from tumor, nontumor lung or frozen PBMC preceded unsorted sequencing. Regarding the study as a whole: Tumoral mutation counts were tracked by counts of expanded intratumoral alpha and beta TCRs.

Sequencing was performed on lung tumor tissue, taken at surgery. The receptor was isolated from a male donor with early-stage non-small cell lung cancer. The chain links TRBV6-4 to TRBJ2-2; 10 nucleotides match TRBD1. CDR3 region: CASSDGTGDTGELFF. Written as DNA, the CDR3 is TGTGCCAGCAGTGACGGGACAGGGGACACCGGGGAGCTGTTTTTT.